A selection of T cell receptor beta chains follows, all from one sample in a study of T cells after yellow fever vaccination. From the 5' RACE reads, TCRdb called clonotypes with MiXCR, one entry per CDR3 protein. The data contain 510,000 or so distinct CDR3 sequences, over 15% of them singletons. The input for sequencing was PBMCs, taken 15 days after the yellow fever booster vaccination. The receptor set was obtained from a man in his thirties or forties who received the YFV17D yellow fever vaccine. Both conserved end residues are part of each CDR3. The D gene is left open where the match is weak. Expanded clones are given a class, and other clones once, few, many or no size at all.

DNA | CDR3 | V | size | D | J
TGTGCCAGCAGCCTAAGATCCTCGGCCAAAAACATTCAGTACTTC | CASSLRSSAKNIQYF | TRBV6-2/TRBV6-3 | . | . | TRBJ2-4
TGTGCCAGCAGTTACGGCGGGCTCCGAGCTAGTGAGCAGTTCTTC | CASSYGGLRASEQFF | TRBV6-2/TRBV6-3 | few | . | TRBJ2-1
TGTGCCAGCAGCGCCCCAACGGTAGCCGGGGAGCTGTTTTTT | CASSAPTVAGELFF | TRBV9 | few | . | TRBJ2-2
TGCGCCAGCCGTGACTCCACGTGGGGCACAGATACGCAGTATTTT | CASRDSTWGTDTQYF | TRBV5-1 | few | . | TRBJ2-3
TGTGCCAGCGAACGGCGGGGTAGGAATGAGCAGTTCTTC | CASERRGRNEQFF | TRBV3-1 | . | . | TRBJ2-1
TGCGCCAGCAGTGAGGAAGCAGGGATCACTGAAGCTTTCTTT | CASSEEAGITEAFF | TRBV10-1 | . | . | TRBJ1-1
TGTGCCAGCAGCTTAGTGTCAGTGGGCTATGGCTACACCTTC | CASSLVSVGYGYTF | TRBV7-8 | . | . | TRBJ1-2
TGCAGTGCTCAGCGGGAGCCTACCGGGGAGCTGTTTTTT | CSAQREPTGELFF | TRBV20-1 | . | TRBD2 | TRBJ2-2
TGTGCCAGCAGCCAGCGAAGAACAGGGGGCCACGGGGCCAACGTCCTGACTTTC | CASSQRRTGGHGANVLTF | TRBV4-2 | . | TRBD1 | TRBJ2-6
TGTGCCAGCAGTTCAAGGGTTATGCCCTACGAGCAGTACTTC | CASSSRVMPYEQYF | TRBV6-2/TRBV6-3 | few | . | TRBJ2-7
TGCGCCAGCAGTACTCGGACTAACGAACCCGGGGAGCTGTTTTTT | CASSTRTNEPGELFF | TRBV5-1 | . | . | TRBJ2-2
TGCAGTGCTCAGGGACTAGCGGGAGATAATGAGCAGTTCTTC | CSAQGLAGDNEQFF | TRBV20-1 | . | TRBD2 | TRBJ2-1
TGCAGTGCTAGACTACAGCTTGAAGAGACCCAGTACTTC | CSARLQLEETQYF | TRBV20-1 | . | . | TRBJ2-5
TGCGCCAGCAGCTTACCCCGACAGGTGGCAGATACGCAGTATTTT | CASSLPRQVADTQYF | TRBV5-1 | . | . | TRBJ2-3
TGTGCCAGCAGTCGGGGCCGGGAGGCGGGAGATACGCAGTATTTT | CASSRGREAGDTQYF | TRBV27 | few | TRBD2 | TRBJ2-3
TGTGCCAGCAGCCCCGGAGGTGGGGGAGGGCCTTACAATGAGCAGTTCTTC | CASSPGGGGGPYNEQFF | TRBV7-6 | few | TRBD2 | TRBJ2-1
TGTGCCACCGCGGGACTAGCGGGGGGAAATACGCAGTATTTT | CATAGLAGGNTQYF | TRBV2 | few | TRBD2 | TRBJ2-3
TGCAGTGCGGCGGAAACCGGGACTAGCGGGAGAGAGCAGTACTTC | CSAAETGTSGREQYF | TRBV20-1 | many | TRBD2 | TRBJ2-7
TGTGCCAGCTCACCACAGAAAGGGGCAACTGAAGCTTTCTTT | CASSPQKGATEAFF | TRBV18 | few | . | TRBJ1-1
TGTGCCACCAGCAGAGGGGCGGGGGAGGCCCTTGGCTACACCTTC | CATSRGAGEALGYTF | TRBV15 | few | . | TRBJ1-2
TGTGCCAGCAAAGCACTATACACCGGGGAGCTGTTTTTT | CASKALYTGELFF | TRBV28 | many | . | TRBJ2-2
TGCAGTGCTCCAAGGACCTTCCCTGCCTACGAGCAGTACTTC | CSAPRTFPAYEQYF | TRBV20-1 | once | . | TRBJ2-7
TGCGCCAGCAGCCAAGAAGGAGGGGGGGGGCTTTACGAGCAGTACTTC | CASSQEGGGGLYEQYF | TRBV4-3 | few | . | TRBJ2-7
TGCGCCAGCAGCCGCGGGGTCCTTAGCGGGCTCTCCTACGAGCAGTACTTC | CASSRGVLSGLSYEQYF | TRBV5-1 | few | TRBD2 | TRBJ2-7
TGTGCCAGCAGGAGGGGACAGGGAATTATCTACGAGCAGTACTTC | CASRRGQGIIYEQYF | TRBV6-1 | . | TRBD1 | TRBJ2-7
TGTGCCAGCAGTGAAGCGTTGGCAGATAATGAAAAACTGTTTTTT | CASSEALADNEKLFF | TRBV2 | . | . | TRBJ1-4
TGCAGTGCTAGAAATCGTGGGAGTCTCGAGCAGTACTTC | CSARNRGSLEQYF | TRBV20-1 | . | . | TRBJ2-7
TGTGCCAGCAGTGAGGCCGCGCCCCAGCATTTT | CASSEAAPQHF | TRBV6-1 | few | . | TRBJ1-5
TGCAGTGCGCCACTAGCGGGGCACTCCTACGAGCAGTACTTC | CSAPLAGHSYEQYF | TRBV20-1 | . | TRBD2 | TRBJ2-7
TGCGCCAGCACTTTGGACAGGCCAGGCTTCAACGAGCAGTACTTC | CASTLDRPGFNEQYF | TRBV10-2 | . | TRBD1 | TRBJ2-7
TGTGCCAGCAAGGGAGGCAGCGGGAGAGGTGAAAACATTCAGTACTTC | CASKGGSGRGENIQYF | TRBV6-1 | . | TRBD2 | TRBJ2-4
TGTGCCGCAAAAAAAATACGGCCCGCGGCGCGTGAAAAACTGTTTTTT | CAAKKIRPAAREKLFF | TRBV24-1 | . | . | TRBJ1-4